These 4 T cell receptor beta chains were sequenced from one sample in a study of shared clonotypes between healthy human individuals. Data came from immunoSEQ multiplex PCR; TCRdb stores just in-frame clones and leaves some out. This table has 950,000 to 1,100,000 clones, roughly 74% appearing once. Specimen: memory CD4+ T cells from PBMCs. Indicated subset: CD45RA-negative fraction. These receptors were obtained from a man aged 18-30 years in good health. Some clones in this sample may be carry-over from other donors' samples.

Many counts were recorded for this clone. This chain joins TRBV11-3 and TRBJ1-2, with D tentatively TRBD1 (6 bases). V shed 5 bases and J shed 2 bases, with 15 bases lying between them. The CDR3 has 15 residues. Germline CDR1 SGHNT, CDR2 YENEEA. The CDR3 DNA reads TGTGCCAGCAGCCCTAGGGCAGGGGCGAACTATGGCTACACCTTC. This gives the protein CASSPRAGANYGYTF. Full variable domain (missing parts from reference TRBV11-3 and TRBJ1-2): EAGVVQSPRYKIIEKKQPVAFWCNPISGHNTLYWYLQNLGQGPELLIRYENEEAVDDSQLPKDRFSAERLKGVDSTLKIQPAELGDSAVYLCASSPRAGANYGYTFGSGTRLTVV.

V and J are TRBV2 and TRBJ1-1, with a weak D call TRBD1 (5 bases). Trimming cost V 5 bases and J 5 bases, with 15 bases left between them. CDR3 size: 14 residues. Germline CDR1 is SNHLY and CDR2 is FYNNEI. This CDR3 reads CASSYRLQGTEAFF. Written as DNA, the CDR3 is TGTGCCAGCAGTTATCGCCTTCAGGGAACTGAAGCTTTCTTT.

The chain combines TRBV5-6 with TRBJ2-7, with 7 nucleotides matching TRBD2. V trimming: 4 bases; J trimming: 7 bases; junction bases outside the gene matches: 14. The CDR3 loop spans 15 amino acids. From germline, CDR1 is SGHDT and CDR2 YYEEEE. The DNA for the CDR3 is TGTGCCAGCAGCCTTTCGGGCGGGAGTACGAAGGAGCAGTACTTC. Amino acid sequence: CASSLSGGSTKEQYF.

This clone has a single count. CDR3: CAWKAGAGETQYF. Here the CDR3 DNA reads TGTGCCTGGAAGGCGGGAGCCGGGGAGACCCAGTACTTC. The J gene is TRBJ2-5, the V gene TRBV30, with 7 bases lining up with TRBD2. Trimming at V came to 4 bases and at J to 5 bases, leaving 7 bases not matched to a gene. CDR1 and CDR2 from the germline V gene are GTSNPN and SVGIG (reference sequence). CDR3 length: 13 amino acids.